The rows below give T cell receptor beta chains drawn from one sample of a study of cytomegalovirus exposure and HLA in healthy donors. TCRdb's copy holds only in-frame clones and misses some; the assay was immunoSEQ multiplex PCR. The repertoire holds approximately 220,000 clones, with approximately 87% as singletons. Input material: PBMCs. Source of these receptors: a man aged 18 to 35 in good health and CMV-seronegative. The conserved cysteine and the conserved F or W are not part of the CDR3 here. Each record gives: CDR3 protein, V gene, J gene.

CDR3aa: ASSSPGQACISYNEQF
v_gene: TRBV4-3
j_gene: TRBJ2-1

CDR3aa: ASRGASRGGSGDTQY
v_gene: TRBV5-4
j_gene: TRBJ2-3

CDR3aa: ASSLDGSGSPTDTQY
v_gene: TRBV11-2
j_gene: TRBJ2-3

CDR3aa: ASSSGQGNEKLF
v_gene: TRBV5-1
j_gene: TRBJ1-4

CDR3aa: ASTQRGQGTYEQY
v_gene: TRBV5-1
j_gene: TRBJ2-7

CDR3aa: ASSLRGLGNQPQH
v_gene: TRBV28
j_gene: TRBJ1-5

CDR3aa: ASSPQGAGNQPQH
v_gene: TRBV7-9
j_gene: TRBJ1-5

CDR3aa: ASSQGGGRSYEQY
v_gene: TRBV4-1
j_gene: TRBJ2-7

CDR3aa: ASSLNQNTEAF
v_gene: TRBV11-3
j_gene: TRBJ1-1

CDR3aa: ASSWTSGSNEQF
v_gene: TRBV27
j_gene: TRBJ2-1

CDR3aa: SVEGPGRGTEAF
v_gene: TRBV29-1
j_gene: TRBJ1-1

CDR3aa: ASSTTGGNSPLH
v_gene: TRBV27
j_gene: TRBJ1-6

CDR3aa: ASSEATGDLSGYT
v_gene: TRBV6-1
j_gene: TRBJ1-2

CDR3aa: ASSPPSETQY
v_gene: TRBV7-2
j_gene: TRBJ2-5

CDR3aa: ATVTGSGEGGELF
v_gene: TRBV2
j_gene: TRBJ2-2

CDR3aa: AISTPLEGPGELF
v_gene: TRBV10-3
j_gene: TRBJ2-2

CDR3aa: ASSLDGGGDFNYSPLH
v_gene: TRBV5-1
j_gene: TRBJ1-6

CDR3aa: AWSAGGGGNSPLH
v_gene: TRBV30
j_gene: TRBJ1-6

CDR3aa: ASSLLTGVRGGTLNTEAF
v_gene: TRBV5-4
j_gene: TRBJ1-1

CDR3aa: ASSPLAGSSYNEQF
v_gene: TRBV18
j_gene: TRBJ2-1

CDR3aa: ASSADSYTEAF
v_gene: TRBV7-8
j_gene: TRBJ1-1

CDR3aa: ASSLNTWTIAGVKETQY
v_gene: TRBV7-9
j_gene: TRBJ2-5

CDR3aa: ASSSHLTGFYGYT
v_gene: TRBV28
j_gene: TRBJ1-2

CDR3aa: ASSPILKTGEAF
v_gene: TRBV4-1
j_gene: TRBJ1-1

CDR3aa: ASSTGGGVYEQY
v_gene: TRBV27
j_gene: TRBJ2-7

CDR3aa: ASSYSGGTYEQY
v_gene: TRBV11-2
j_gene: TRBJ2-7

CDR3aa: ASSPWGTSF
v_gene: TRBV7-3
j_gene: TRBJ2-7

CDR3aa: ASSPDRYGQPQH
v_gene: TRBV6-1
j_gene: TRBJ1-5

CDR3aa: ASSAGTDTYGYT
v_gene: TRBV2
j_gene: TRBJ1-2

CDR3aa: ASTPNRGQGNTIY
v_gene: TRBV9
j_gene: TRBJ1-3

CDR3aa: ASLGTLDTQY
v_gene: TRBV2
j_gene: TRBJ2-3

CDR3aa: ASSLSPGFTEAF
v_gene: TRBV27
j_gene: TRBJ1-1

CDR3aa: ASSLLEFEVVGRQY
v_gene: TRBV28
j_gene: TRBJ2-7

CDR3aa: ASSASGLGKTQY
v_gene: TRBV10-1
j_gene: TRBJ2-5

CDR3aa: ASSHNRQGRREKLF
v_gene: TRBV19
j_gene: TRBJ1-4

CDR3aa: ASRRGLAGGRTGELF
v_gene: TRBV27
j_gene: TRBJ2-2

CDR3aa: ASMSYEQY
v_gene: TRBV6-6
j_gene: TRBJ2-7

CDR3aa: ASSPGPLLEQY
v_gene: TRBV5-6
j_gene: TRBJ2-7

CDR3aa: ASSSLNQPQH
v_gene: TRBV7-2
j_gene: TRBJ1-5

CDR3aa: ASSPNPGQYEQY
v_gene: TRBV4-3
j_gene: TRBJ2-7

CDR3aa: ASSYSRDTGELF
v_gene: TRBV6-5
j_gene: TRBJ2-2

CDR3aa: ASSLQGGVTEAF
v_gene: TRBV4-3
j_gene: TRBJ1-1

CDR3aa: ASSLMAPKNIQY
v_gene: TRBV28
j_gene: TRBJ2-4